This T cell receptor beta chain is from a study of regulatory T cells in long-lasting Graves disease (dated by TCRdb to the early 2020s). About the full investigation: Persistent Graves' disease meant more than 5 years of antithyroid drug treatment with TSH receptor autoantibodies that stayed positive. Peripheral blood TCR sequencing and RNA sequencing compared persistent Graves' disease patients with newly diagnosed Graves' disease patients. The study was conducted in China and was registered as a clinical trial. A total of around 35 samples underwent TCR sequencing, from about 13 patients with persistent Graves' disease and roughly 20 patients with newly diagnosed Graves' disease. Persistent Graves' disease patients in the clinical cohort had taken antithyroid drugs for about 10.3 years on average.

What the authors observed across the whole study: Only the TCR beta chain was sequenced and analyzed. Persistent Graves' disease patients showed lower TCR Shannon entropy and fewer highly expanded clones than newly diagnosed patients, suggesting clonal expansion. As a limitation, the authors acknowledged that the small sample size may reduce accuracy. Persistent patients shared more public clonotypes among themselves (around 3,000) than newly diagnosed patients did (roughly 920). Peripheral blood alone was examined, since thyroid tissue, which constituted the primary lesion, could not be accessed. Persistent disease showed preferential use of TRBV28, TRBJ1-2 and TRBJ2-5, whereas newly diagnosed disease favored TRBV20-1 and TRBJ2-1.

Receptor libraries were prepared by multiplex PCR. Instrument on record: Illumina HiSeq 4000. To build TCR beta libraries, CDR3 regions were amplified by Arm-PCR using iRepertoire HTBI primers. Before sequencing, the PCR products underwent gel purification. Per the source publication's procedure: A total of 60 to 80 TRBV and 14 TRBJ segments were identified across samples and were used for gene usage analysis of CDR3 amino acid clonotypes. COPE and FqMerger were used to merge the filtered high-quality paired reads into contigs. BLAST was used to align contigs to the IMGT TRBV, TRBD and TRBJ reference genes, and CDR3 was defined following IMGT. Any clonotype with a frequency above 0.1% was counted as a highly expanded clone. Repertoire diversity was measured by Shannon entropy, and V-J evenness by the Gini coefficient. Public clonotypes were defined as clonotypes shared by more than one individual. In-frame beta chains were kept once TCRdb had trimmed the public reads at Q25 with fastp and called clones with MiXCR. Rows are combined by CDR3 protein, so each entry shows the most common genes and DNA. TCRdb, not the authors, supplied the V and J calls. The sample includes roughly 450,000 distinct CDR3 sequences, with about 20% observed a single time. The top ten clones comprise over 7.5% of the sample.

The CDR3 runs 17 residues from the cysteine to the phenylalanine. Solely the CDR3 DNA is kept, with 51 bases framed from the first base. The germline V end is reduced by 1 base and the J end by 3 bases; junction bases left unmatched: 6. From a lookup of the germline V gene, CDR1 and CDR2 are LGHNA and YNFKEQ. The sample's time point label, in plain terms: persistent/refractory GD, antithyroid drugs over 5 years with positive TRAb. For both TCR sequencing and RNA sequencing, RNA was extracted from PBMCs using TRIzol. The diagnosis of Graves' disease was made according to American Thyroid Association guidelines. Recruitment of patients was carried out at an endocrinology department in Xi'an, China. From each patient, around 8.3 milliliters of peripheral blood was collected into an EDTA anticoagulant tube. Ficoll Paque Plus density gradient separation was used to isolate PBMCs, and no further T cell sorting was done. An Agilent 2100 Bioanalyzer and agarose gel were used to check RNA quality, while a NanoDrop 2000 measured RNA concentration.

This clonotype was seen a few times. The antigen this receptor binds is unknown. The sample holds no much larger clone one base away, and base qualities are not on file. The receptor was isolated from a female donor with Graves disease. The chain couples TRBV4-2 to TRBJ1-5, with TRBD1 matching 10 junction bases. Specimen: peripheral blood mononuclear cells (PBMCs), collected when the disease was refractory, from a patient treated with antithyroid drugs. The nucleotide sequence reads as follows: TGTGCCAGCAGCCAAGTTGGACAGGGGGTCAACAATCAGCCCCAGCATTTT. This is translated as CASSQVGQGVNNQPQHF.